This entry concerns a single T cell receptor (beta chain). The RNA, about 0.5 to 1 ug, was put through reverse transcription using random hexamers. TCRdb reprocessed the immunoSEQ multiplex PCR reads via MiXCR and lists one record per CDR3 protein. Among approximately 25,000 distinct CDR3 sequences listed, 93% were seen once. The data derive from a study of CD8 T cells in Susac syndrome. Specimen: CD8+ T cells from PBMCs. This TCR derives from a human donor with Susac syndrome.

The CDR3 here is CASSAGPQETQYF. In nucleotides, the CDR3 is TGCGCCAGCAGTGCCGGACCCCAAGAGACCCAGTACTTC. This chain joins TRBV10-2 and TRBJ2-5; D ambiguous. The CDR3 length is 13 residues. Germline V gene lookup returns CDR1 WSHSY and CDR2 SAAADI. The ends were cut back, 4 bases at V and 1 base at J, with 7 bases in the middle.